The sequence of this TCR beta chain was determined in a study of T cells in Graves' hyperthyroidism and ophthalmopathy. Study at large: Blood from the periphery was taken at initial diagnosis, before any treatment.

Amplified TCR beta CDR3 regions came from RNA transcripts. The TCR CDR3 first-round RT-PCR relied on the HTBI primer set. Via MiXCR, TCRdb re-called the multiplex PCR reads, giving one row per CDR3 protein. The data hold over 500,000 distinct CDR3 sequences, with 16% observed a single time. Study-wide findings and caveats: Progression to ophthalmopathy was predicted a median of roughly seven months early.

Clinical Activity Scores of at least 3, NOSPECS grades of at least 4 and durations under 3 months characterized ophthalmopathy patients. This clonotype was detected ten times or more. Its target is not known. V gave up 4 bases and J gave up 3 bases, with 14 bases separating them. CDR1 and CDR2 from the germline V gene are SGDLS and YYNGEE. CDR3 length: 14 residues. The source material was blood. The chain is built from TRBV9 and TRBJ2-7; D possibly corresponds to TRBD2 (6 bases). This TCR was sampled from a woman aged 30 to 39 with Graves' ophthalmopathy. The CDR3: CASSPVAAYYEQYF. The CDR3 DNA reads as TGTGCCAGCAGCCCGGTAGCGGCTTACTACGAGCAGTACTTC.